The 10 T cell receptor beta chains presented below share a single source sample, sequenced in a study of blood T cell repertoires in COVID-19. Measured with immunoSEQ multiplex PCR; TCRdb has only the in-frame clones, and not every one. The data hold over 200,000 clones, with about nine tenths observed a single time. Sequencing input: PBMCs or T cells enriched from blood (not recorded which). These receptors were obtained from a man aged 30 to 39 who had recovered from COVID-19.

This rearrangement joins TRBV19 to TRBJ2-3; D ambiguous. Germline CDR1 LNHDA, CDR2 SQIVND (reference sequence). The ends were cut back, 3 bases at V and 2 bases at J, with 18 bases in the middle. CDR3 length: 17 residues. The CDR3: CASSITPLGKFTDTQYF. DNA for the CDR3: TGTGCCAGTAGTATTACTCCTCTAGGTAAATTCACAGATACGCAGTATTTT.

The V call is TRBV6-5, the J call TRBJ1-6, with D possibly matching TRBD1 (6 bases). The CDR3 covers 16 residues. Trimming took 0 bases from V and 9 from J, leaving 15 bases between them. The V gene's germline CDR1 is MNHEY and CDR2 SVGAGI. The CDR3: CASSYSFGQSSSPLHF. CDR3 in DNA: TGTGCCAGCAGTTACTCGTTCGGACAGTCGAGTTCACCCCTCCACTTT.

J is TRBJ1-1 and V is TRBV6-2 or TRBV6-3, with 8 bases lining up with TRBD1. There are 16 residues in the CDR3. V lost 1 base and J lost 3; bases outside the gene matches: 7. CDR1 is MNHEY and CDR2 is SVGEGT in the germline V gene. Here the CDR3 DNA reads TGTGCCAGCAGTTACTGGGGGACAGGTTCTCACACTGAAGCTTTCTTT. This codes for CASSYWGTGSHTEAFF.

This chain uses TRBV12-5 with TRBJ1-1; 8 bases match TRBD1. The CDR3 consists of 16 residues. Per germline, CDR1 LGHNT and CDR2 FRNRAP. Germline trimming cut 3 bases from V and 4 bases from J; bases unmatched to any gene: 10. The CDR3 is CASGLGQGEGGTEAFF. In nucleotides, the CDR3 is TGTGCTAGTGGTTTAGGACAGGGCGAGGGGGGCACTGAAGCTTTCTTT.

V and J are TRBV4-2 and TRBJ1-1; a weak D match, TRBD1 (6 bases). CDR3 size: 13 residues. V gave up 0 bases and J gave up 7 bases, with 9 bases separating them. In germline, CDR1 is LGHNA, CDR2 YNFKEQ. This chain's CDR3 is CASSQEQGLEAFF. The CDR3 nucleotides are TGTGCCAGCAGCCAAGAGCAGGGGCTTGAAGCTTTCTTT.

This rearrangement joins TRBV5-4 to TRBJ1-1; 7 bases match TRBD1. J lost 8 bases, V lost 0 bases, and 7 bases had no gene match. The CDR3 loop spans 14 amino acids. Per the germline V gene, CDR1 is SGHNT and CDR2 is YYREEE (reference sequence). CDR3 nucleotides: TGTGCCAGCAGCTTGGGAGCGGACAGGCCAGAAGCTTTCTTT. This sequence encodes CASSLGADRPEAFF.

The chain has TRBV30 and TRBJ2-7; tentative D call: TRBD2 (5 bases). Trimming shortened V by 5 bases and J by 0 bases, and 8 bases separated the two germline ends. Germline CDR1 and CDR2: GTSNPN and SVGIG (reference sequence). The CDR3 runs to 12 residues. The CDR3: CAWAGSSYEQYF. CDR3 nucleotide sequence: TGTGCCTGGGCTGGGAGCTCCTACGAGCAGTACTTC.

The genes are TRBV5-5 and TRBJ2-7; 14 positions match TRBD2. CDR3 length: 15 amino acids. V was clipped by 0 bases and J by 6 bases; unmatched bases: 2. Germline V gene sequence: CDR1 SGHKS, CDR2 YYEKEE (reference sequence). DNA for the CDR3: TGTGCCAGCAGCTTGGCGGGACTAGCGGGAGTCGAGCAGTACTTC. Translating it yields CASSLAGLAGVEQYF.

The V call is TRBV5-1, the J call TRBJ1-4; 8 positions match TRBD1. Trimming removed 4 bases from V and 7 bases from J; junction bases left unmatched: 9. The CDR3 runs to 15 residues. Germline CDR1 SGHRS, CDR2 YFSETQ. The DNA for the CDR3 is TGCGCCAGCAGCCACATTGGACAGGGCGGTGAAAAACTGTTTTTT. Translation: CASSHIGQGGEKLFF.

The chain has TRBV2 and TRBJ1-5, with a possible D match to TRBD1 (6 bases). Germline CDR1 is SNHLY and CDR2 is FYNNEI. Trimming shortened V by 7 bases and J by 3 bases, and 16 bases separated the two germline ends. The CDR3 sequence is 15 residues long. The CDR3 reads CASKTGTLNNQPQHF. The CDR3 bases are TGTGCCAGCAAGACCGGGACACTAAACAATCAGCCCCAGCATTTT.